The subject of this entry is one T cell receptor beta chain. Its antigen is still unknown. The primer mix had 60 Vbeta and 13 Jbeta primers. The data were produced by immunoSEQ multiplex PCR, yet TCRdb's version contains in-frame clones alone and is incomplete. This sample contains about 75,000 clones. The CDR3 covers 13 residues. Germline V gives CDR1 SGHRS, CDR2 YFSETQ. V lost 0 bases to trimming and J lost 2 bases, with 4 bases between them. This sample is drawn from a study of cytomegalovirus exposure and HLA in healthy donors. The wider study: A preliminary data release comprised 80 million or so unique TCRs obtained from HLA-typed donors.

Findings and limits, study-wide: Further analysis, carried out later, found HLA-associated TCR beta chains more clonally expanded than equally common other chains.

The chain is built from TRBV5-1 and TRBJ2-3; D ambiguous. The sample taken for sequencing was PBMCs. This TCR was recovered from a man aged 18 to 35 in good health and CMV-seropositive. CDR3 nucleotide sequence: TGCGCCAGCAGCTTGGGGCCCACAGATACGCAGTATTTT. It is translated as CASSLGPTDTQYF.